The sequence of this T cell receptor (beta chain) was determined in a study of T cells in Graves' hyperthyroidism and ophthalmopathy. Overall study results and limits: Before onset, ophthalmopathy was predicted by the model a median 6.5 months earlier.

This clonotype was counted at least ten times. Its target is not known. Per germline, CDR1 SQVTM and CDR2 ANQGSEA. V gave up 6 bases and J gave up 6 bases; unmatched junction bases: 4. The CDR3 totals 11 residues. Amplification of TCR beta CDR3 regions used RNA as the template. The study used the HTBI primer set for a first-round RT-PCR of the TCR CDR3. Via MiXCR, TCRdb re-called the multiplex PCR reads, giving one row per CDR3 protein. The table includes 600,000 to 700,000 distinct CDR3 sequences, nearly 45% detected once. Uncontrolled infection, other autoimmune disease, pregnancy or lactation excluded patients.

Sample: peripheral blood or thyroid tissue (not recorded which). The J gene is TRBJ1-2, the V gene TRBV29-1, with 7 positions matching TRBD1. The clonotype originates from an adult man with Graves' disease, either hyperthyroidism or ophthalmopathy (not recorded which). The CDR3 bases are TGCAGCGTCGTGACAGGGAATGGCTACACCTTC. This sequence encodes CSVVTGNGYTF.